Listed below are T cell receptor beta chains from one sample, sequenced in a study of shared clonotypes between healthy human individuals. Profiling relied on immunoSEQ multiplex PCR, and the TCRdb table lists in-frame clones only, not all of them. The table lists approximately 2.1 million clones, approximately 93% of them singletons. Input material: naive CD4+ T cells from PBMCs. The receptors derive from a man aged 18 to 29 in good health. Some clones in this sample may be carry-over from other donors' samples. The CDR3 runs from the conserved cysteine through the conserved F or W. D genes are given only for firm matches. Size is omitted from some rows. Given values are once, few, many or a class for expanded clones.

v_gene: TRBV7-2
j_gene: TRBJ2-1
d_gene: NA
abundance: NA
CDR3nt: TGTGCCAGCAGCTTACTACAGCCCTACAATGAGCAGTTCTTC
CDR3aa: CASSLLQPYNEQFF

v_gene: TRBV6-5
j_gene: TRBJ2-5
d_gene: NA
abundance: NA
CDR3nt: TGTGCCAGCAGTTACTCGAAGACTCCGTCCCAAGAGACCCAGTACTTC
CDR3aa: CASSYSKTPSQETQYF

v_gene: TRBV25-1
j_gene: TRBJ1-2
d_gene: TRBD1
abundance: NA
CDR3nt: TGTGCCAGCAGGCAAACCGGGACAGGGTTCGGCTACACCTTC
CDR3aa: CASRQTGTGFGYTF

v_gene: TRBV7-2
j_gene: TRBJ2-7
d_gene: NA
abundance: NA
CDR3nt: TGTGCCAGCAGCCCCGGGACGTCCTACGAGCAGTACTTC
CDR3aa: CASSPGTSYEQYF

v_gene: TRBV5-1
j_gene: TRBJ2-7
d_gene: TRBD2
abundance: NA
CDR3nt: TGCGCCAGCAGCGGGACTAGCGGTACCTACGAGCAGTACTTC
CDR3aa: CASSGTSGTYEQYF

v_gene: TRBV2
j_gene: TRBJ2-5
d_gene: TRBD2
abundance: NA
CDR3nt: TGTGCCGGGGGACTAGCGGAAGAGACCCAGTACTTC
CDR3aa: CAGGLAEETQYF

v_gene: TRBV28
j_gene: TRBJ2-1
d_gene: NA
abundance: NA
CDR3nt: TGTGCCAGCAGTACACCGGGACAAAACAATGAGCAGTTCTTC
CDR3aa: CASSTPGQNNEQFF

v_gene: TRBV11-2
j_gene: TRBJ2-1
d_gene: NA
abundance: once
CDR3nt: TGTGCCAGCAGCTTAGTCCGGGCGGCTCACCACAATGAGCAGTTCTTC
CDR3aa: CASSLVRAAHHNEQFF

v_gene: TRBV7-9
j_gene: TRBJ2-5
d_gene: TRBD1
abundance: NA
CDR3nt: TGTGCCAGCAGCTTAGGGACAGGGGGTTGGGAGACCCAGTACTTC
CDR3aa: CASSLGTGGWETQYF

v_gene: TRBV28
j_gene: TRBJ2-3
d_gene: NA
abundance: NA
CDR3nt: TGTGCCAGCAGTTTAAGACTAAATACGCAGTATTTT
CDR3aa: CASSLRLNTQYF

v_gene: TRBV9
j_gene: TRBJ2-7
d_gene: TRBD1
abundance: NA
CDR3nt: TGTGCCAGCAGCGTAGATACAGGGGGCTACGAGCAGTACTTC
CDR3aa: CASSVDTGGYEQYF

v_gene: TRBV2
j_gene: TRBJ2-7
d_gene: TRBD2
abundance: NA
CDR3nt: TGTGCCAGCAGTAGGACTAGCGGGAGGGCCATGGAGCAGTACTTC
CDR3aa: CASSRTSGRAMEQYF

v_gene: TRBV7-9
j_gene: TRBJ1-2
d_gene: NA
abundance: NA
CDR3nt: TGTGCCAGCTCGTGGGCTTACTATGGCTACACCTTC
CDR3aa: CASSWAYYGYTF

v_gene: TRBV28
j_gene: TRBJ1-5
d_gene: TRBD1
abundance: NA
CDR3nt: TGTGCCAGCAGGATAGGACAGGAGCATCAGCCCCAGCATTTT
CDR3aa: CASRIGQEHQPQHF

v_gene: TRBV19
j_gene: TRBJ2-5
d_gene: NA
abundance: NA
CDR3nt: TGTGCCAGTAGTACACCTTGGGGCAAGGAAGAGACCCAGTACTTC
CDR3aa: CASSTPWGKEETQYF

v_gene: TRBV7-6
j_gene: TRBJ2-6
d_gene: NA
abundance: NA
CDR3nt: TGTGCCAGCAGCCTCGGGGCAGGGTGGCCTGGGGCCAACGTCCTGACTTTC
CDR3aa: CASSLGAGWPGANVLTF

v_gene: TRBV9
j_gene: TRBJ2-1
d_gene: TRBD2
abundance: NA
CDR3nt: TGTGCCAGCAGCGTAGTTGCTAGCGGGAGGGCCGTCTACAATGAGCAGTTCTTC
CDR3aa: CASSVVASGRAVYNEQFF

v_gene: TRBV4-2
j_gene: TRBJ2-3
d_gene: TRBD2
abundance: NA
CDR3nt: TGTGCCAGCAGCCAAGACCCTCCGGGACTAGCGGGAGGGGCCGCAGATACGCAGTATTTT
CDR3aa: CASSQDPPGLAGGAADTQYF

v_gene: TRBV11-3
j_gene: TRBJ2-1
d_gene: NA
abundance: NA
CDR3nt: TGTGCCAGCAAAGGGGCCCAAGACAATGAGCAGTTCTTC
CDR3aa: CASKGAQDNEQFF

v_gene: TRBV5-1
j_gene: TRBJ1-2
d_gene: TRBD1
abundance: NA
CDR3nt: TGCGCCAGCAGCTTTGACAGGGTAGGGGGCTACACCTTC
CDR3aa: CASSFDRVGGYTF

v_gene: TRBV7-7
j_gene: TRBJ2-3
d_gene: NA
abundance: once
CDR3nt: TGTGCCAGCAGCCTCGGACGGATAGATACGCAGTATTTT
CDR3aa: CASSLGRIDTQYF

v_gene: TRBV27
j_gene: TRBJ2-3
d_gene: TRBD2
abundance: once
CDR3nt: TGTGCCAGCAGTTTTTCTAGCGGGACCTCTAGCACAGATACGCAGTATTTT
CDR3aa: CASSFSSGTSSTDTQYF

v_gene: TRBV29-1
j_gene: TRBJ1-1
d_gene: TRBD1
abundance: few
CDR3nt: TGCAGCGTGAGGGACAGTTACACTGAAGCTTTCTTT
CDR3aa: CSVRDSYTEAFF

v_gene: TRBV18
j_gene: TRBJ1-1
d_gene: NA
abundance: once
CDR3nt: TGTGCCAGCTCACCACGGAGTGCCCAGGGCACTGAAGCTTTCTTT
CDR3aa: CASSPRSAQGTEAFF

v_gene: TRBV7-9
j_gene: TRBJ2-7
d_gene: NA
abundance: NA
CDR3nt: TGTGCCAGCAGCTTAGATGGGCAGGGGTACGAGCAGTACTTC
CDR3aa: CASSLDGQGYEQYF

v_gene: TRBV10-3
j_gene: TRBJ2-3
d_gene: TRBD1
abundance: NA
CDR3nt: TGTGCCACCCAGTCGGGACAGGCCCACACAGATACGCAGTATTTT
CDR3aa: CATQSGQAHTDTQYF

v_gene: TRBV27
j_gene: TRBJ2-5
d_gene: NA
abundance: NA
CDR3nt: TGTGCCAGCAGCCCAATCCAGGGTCAAGAGACCCAGTACTTC
CDR3aa: CASSPIQGQETQYF

v_gene: TRBV19
j_gene: TRBJ2-7
d_gene: TRBD1
abundance: NA
CDR3nt: TGTGCCAGCCAGGGGAGGACAGGGGGCTACGAGCAGTACTTC
CDR3aa: CASQGRTGGYEQYF

v_gene: TRBV11-2
j_gene: TRBJ1-1
d_gene: TRBD1
abundance: NA
CDR3nt: TGTGCCAGCAGCTCCGTCAAAGACAGGGACGAGGCGACTTTCTTT
CDR3aa: CASSSVKDRDEATFF

v_gene: TRBV6-1
j_gene: TRBJ1-4
d_gene: NA
abundance: NA
CDR3nt: TGTGCCAGCAGAGACCGTCGAGGGACTAATGAAAAACTGTTTTTT
CDR3aa: CASRDRRGTNEKLFF